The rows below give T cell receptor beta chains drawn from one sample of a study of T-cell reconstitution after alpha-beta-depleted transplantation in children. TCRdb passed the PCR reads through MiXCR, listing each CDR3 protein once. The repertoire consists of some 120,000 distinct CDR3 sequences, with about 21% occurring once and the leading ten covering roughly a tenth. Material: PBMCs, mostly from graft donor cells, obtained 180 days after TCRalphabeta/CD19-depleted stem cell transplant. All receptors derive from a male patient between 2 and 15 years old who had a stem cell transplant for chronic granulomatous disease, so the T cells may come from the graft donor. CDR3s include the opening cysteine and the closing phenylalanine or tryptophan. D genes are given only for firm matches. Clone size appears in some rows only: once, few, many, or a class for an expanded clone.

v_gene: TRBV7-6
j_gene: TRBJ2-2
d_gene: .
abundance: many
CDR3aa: CASSIIQDTGELFF
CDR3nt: TGTGCCAGCAGCATAATACAGGATACCGGGGAGCTGTTTTTT

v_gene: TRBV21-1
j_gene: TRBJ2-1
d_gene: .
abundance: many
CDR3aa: CASSNRDRTYNEQFF
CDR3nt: TGTGCCAGCAGTAACAGGGATAGGACATACAATGAGCAGTTCTTC

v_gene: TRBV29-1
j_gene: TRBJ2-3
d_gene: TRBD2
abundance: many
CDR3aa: CSVAGTSDYTDTQYF
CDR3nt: TGCAGCGTCGCCGGGACTAGCGATTACACAGATACGCAGTATTTT

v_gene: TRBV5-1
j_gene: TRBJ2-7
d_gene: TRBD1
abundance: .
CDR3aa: CASRSGTGVYEQYF
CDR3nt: TGCGCCAGCAGGTCGGGGACAGGAGTTTACGAGCAGTACTTC

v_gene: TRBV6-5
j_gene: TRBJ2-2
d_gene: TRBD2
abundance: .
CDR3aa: CASSSPGGRRTGELFF
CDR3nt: TGTGCCAGCAGTTCGCCGGGGGGTAGGAGAACCGGGGAGCTGTTTTTT

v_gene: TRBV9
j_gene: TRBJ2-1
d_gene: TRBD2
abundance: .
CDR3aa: CASSVGTSGGNEQFF
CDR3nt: TGTGCCAGCAGCGTAGGGACTAGCGGGGGGAATGAGCAGTTCTTC

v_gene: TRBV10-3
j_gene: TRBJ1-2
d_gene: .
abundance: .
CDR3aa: CAILGGRTSYGYTF
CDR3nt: TGTGCCATCCTAGGGGGGAGGACCTCCTATGGCTACACCTTC

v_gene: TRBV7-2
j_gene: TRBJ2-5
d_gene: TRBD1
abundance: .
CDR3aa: CASSRDRDRIETQYF
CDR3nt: TGTGCCAGCAGCCGAGACAGGGATAGAATAGAGACCCAGTACTTC

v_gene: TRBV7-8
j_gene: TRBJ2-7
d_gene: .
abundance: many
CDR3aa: CASSDIQGHSRDEQYF
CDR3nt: TGTGCCAGCAGTGATATACAGGGCCACTCAAGGGACGAGCAGTACTTC

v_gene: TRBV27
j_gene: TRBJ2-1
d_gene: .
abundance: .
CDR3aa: CASSNRLQIYNEQFF
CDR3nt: TGTGCCAGCAGTAACCGACTCCAGATCTACAATGAGCAGTTCTTC

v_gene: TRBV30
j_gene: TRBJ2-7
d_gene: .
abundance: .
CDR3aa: CAWSDEGISYEQYF
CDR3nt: TGTGCCTGGAGTGATGAGGGTATTTCCTACGAGCAGTACTTC

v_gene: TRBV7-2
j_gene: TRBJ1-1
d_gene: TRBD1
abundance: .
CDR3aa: CASSLERGREAFF
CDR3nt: TGTGCCAGCAGCTTAGAGAGGGGGCGTGAAGCTTTCTTT

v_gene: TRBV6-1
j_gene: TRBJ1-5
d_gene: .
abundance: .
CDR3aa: CASKDSSNQPQHF
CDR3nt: TGTGCCAGCAAGGACTCTAGCAATCAGCCCCAGCATTTT

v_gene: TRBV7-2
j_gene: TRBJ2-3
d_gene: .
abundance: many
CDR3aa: CASSFYAKADTQYF
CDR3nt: TGTGCCAGCAGCTTTTACGCCAAGGCGGATACGCAGTATTTT

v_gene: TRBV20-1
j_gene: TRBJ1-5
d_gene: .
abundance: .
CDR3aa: CSARGNQPQHF
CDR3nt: TGCAGTGCCCGGGGCAATCAGCCCCAGCATTTT

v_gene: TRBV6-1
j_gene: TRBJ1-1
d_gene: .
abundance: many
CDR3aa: CASSPGWEGTEAFF
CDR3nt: TGTGCCAGCAGTCCAGGGTGGGAGGGCACTGAAGCTTTCTTT

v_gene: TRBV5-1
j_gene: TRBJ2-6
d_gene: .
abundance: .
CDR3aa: CASSLSGTLTSGANVLTF
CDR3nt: TGCGCCAGCAGTTTGTCCGGCACACTCACCTCTGGGGCCAACGTCCTGACTTTC

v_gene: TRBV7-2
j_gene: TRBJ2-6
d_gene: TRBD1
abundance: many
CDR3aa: CASSFPRDRVLSGANVLTF
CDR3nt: TGTGCCAGCAGCTTCCCCCGGGACAGGGTCCTCTCTGGGGCCAACGTCCTGACTTTC

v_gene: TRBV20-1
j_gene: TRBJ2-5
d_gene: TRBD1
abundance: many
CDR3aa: CSAPKGQGETQYF
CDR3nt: TGCAGTGCCCCGAAGGGACAGGGGGAGACCCAGTACTTC

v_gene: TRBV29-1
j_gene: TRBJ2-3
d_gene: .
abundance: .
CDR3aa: CSVENGISTDTQYF
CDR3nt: TGCAGCGTTGAGAACGGGATTAGCACAGATACGCAGTATTTT

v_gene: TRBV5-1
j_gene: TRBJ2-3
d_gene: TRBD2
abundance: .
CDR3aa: CASSWTSWDTQYF
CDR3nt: TGCGCCAGCAGCTGGACTAGTTGGGATACGCAGTATTTT

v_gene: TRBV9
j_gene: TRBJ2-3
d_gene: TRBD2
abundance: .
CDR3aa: CASSPGLAGDADTQYF
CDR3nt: TGTGCCAGCAGCCCTGGACTAGCGGGAGATGCGGATACGCAGTATTTT

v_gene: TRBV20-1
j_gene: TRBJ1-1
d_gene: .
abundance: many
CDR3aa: CSAPPLPGMNTEAFF
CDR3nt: TGCAGTGCTCCTCCATTGCCAGGGATGAACACTGAAGCTTTCTTT

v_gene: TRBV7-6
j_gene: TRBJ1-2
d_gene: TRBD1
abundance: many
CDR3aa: CASSSLTGGGYTF
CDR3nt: TGTGCCAGCAGCTCGCTCACAGGGGGCGGCTACACCTTC

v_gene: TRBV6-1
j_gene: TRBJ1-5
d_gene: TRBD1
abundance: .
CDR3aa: CASSLTGESQPQHF
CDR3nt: TGTGCCAGCAGTCTTACAGGGGAAAGTCAGCCCCAGCATTTT

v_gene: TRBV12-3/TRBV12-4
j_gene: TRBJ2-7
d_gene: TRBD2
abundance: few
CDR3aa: CASSYSGGANEQYF
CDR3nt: TGTGCCAGCAGTTATAGCGGGGGGGCCAACGAGCAGTACTTC

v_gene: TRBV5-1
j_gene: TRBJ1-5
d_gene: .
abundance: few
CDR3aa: CASSLAGDTNQPQHF
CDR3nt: TGCGCCAGCAGCTTGGCAGGGGATACCAATCAGCCCCAGCATTTT

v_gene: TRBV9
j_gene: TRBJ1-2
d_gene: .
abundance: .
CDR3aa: CASSTGGQPYYGYTF
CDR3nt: TGTGCCAGCAGCACCGGTGGACAGCCCTACTATGGCTACACCTTC

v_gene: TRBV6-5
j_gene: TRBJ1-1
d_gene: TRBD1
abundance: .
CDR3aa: CASSYFWTGDGSEAFF
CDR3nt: TGTGCCAGCAGTTACTTCTGGACAGGGGATGGATCGGAAGCTTTCTTT

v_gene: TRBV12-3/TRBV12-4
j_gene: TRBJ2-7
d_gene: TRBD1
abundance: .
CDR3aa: CASSSRQGWNEQYF
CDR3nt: TGTGCCAGCAGTTCCCGACAGGGGTGGAACGAGCAGTACTTC

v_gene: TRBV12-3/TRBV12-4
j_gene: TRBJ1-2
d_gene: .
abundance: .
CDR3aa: CASSQSPRRSFYGYTF
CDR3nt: TGTGCCAGCAGTCAATCCCCGCGCAGGAGCTTCTATGGCTACACCTTC

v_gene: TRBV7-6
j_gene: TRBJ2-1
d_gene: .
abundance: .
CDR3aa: CASSLGLAGRAYNEQFF
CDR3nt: TGTGCCAGCAGCTTAGGGCTGGCGGGGAGAGCCTACAATGAGCAGTTCTTC

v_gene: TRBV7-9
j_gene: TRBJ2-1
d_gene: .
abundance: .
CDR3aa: CASSLDGSGTSYNEQFF
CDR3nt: TGTGCCAGCAGCTTAGACGGATCCGGTACCTCCTACAATGAGCAGTTCTTC

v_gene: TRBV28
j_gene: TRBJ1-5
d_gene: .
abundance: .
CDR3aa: CASSFWPQGPLEGEMSNQPQHF
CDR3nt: TGTGCCAGCAGTTTCTGGCCGCAGGGGCCGCTGGAGGGAGAGATGAGCAATCAGCCCCAGCATTTT

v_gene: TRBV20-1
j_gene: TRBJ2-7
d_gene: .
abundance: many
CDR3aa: CSASGTSYEQYF
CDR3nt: TGCAGTGCCTCCGGGACCTCCTACGAGCAGTACTTC

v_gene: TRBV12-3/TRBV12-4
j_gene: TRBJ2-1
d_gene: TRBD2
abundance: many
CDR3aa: CASSVGLANEQFF
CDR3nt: TGTGCCAGCAGTGTAGGACTAGCCAATGAGCAGTTCTTC

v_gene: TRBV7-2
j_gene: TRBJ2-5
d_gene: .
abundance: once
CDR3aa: CASSLGGQQETQYF
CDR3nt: TGTGCCAGCAGCTTAGGCGGACAGCAAGAGACCCAGTACTTC

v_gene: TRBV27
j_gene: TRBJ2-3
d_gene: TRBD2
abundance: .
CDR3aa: CASSSSGRAREDTQYF
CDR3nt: TGTGCCAGCAGTTCTAGCGGGAGGGCCCGGGAAGATACGCAGTATTTT

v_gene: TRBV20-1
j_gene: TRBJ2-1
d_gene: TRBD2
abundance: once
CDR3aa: CSPLAGGIYNEQFF
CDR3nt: TGCAGCCCTCTAGCGGGGGGTATCTACAATGAGCAGTTCTTC

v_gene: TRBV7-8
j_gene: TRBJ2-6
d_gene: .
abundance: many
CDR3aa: CASSPMPGSGANVLTF
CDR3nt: TGTGCCAGCAGCCCGATGCCAGGTAGCGGGGCCAACGTCCTGACTTTC

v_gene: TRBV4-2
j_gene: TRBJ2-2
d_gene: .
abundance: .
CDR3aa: CASSPAGELFF
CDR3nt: TGTGCCAGCAGCCCTGCGGGGGAGCTGTTTTTT